The clone carrying this TCR beta chain was counted only a few times. Its antigen is undetermined. This sample was included in a study of T cell repertoires in cytomegalovirus infection. Study in general: CMV infection plus the matching HLA type was flagged by public TCR beta signatures.

The V gene lost 4 bases and the J gene lost 2 bases, with 13 bases spanning the gap. This CDR3 is built from 15 residues. In germline, CDR1 is SGHDT, CDR2 YYEEEE. Findings and caveats of the study: People with CMV and the relevant HLA were identified by cumulative public TCR beta family frequency.

TCRdb reprocessed the reads with MiXCR, giving one entry per CDR3 protein. Seen here are some 270,000 distinct CDR3 sequences, about 17% observed once, and the top ten hold approximately 51%. The chain uses TRBV5-6 and TRBJ2-1, with D perhaps TRBD1 (6 bases). This clonotype originated in a human donor in good health (CMV status not recorded). Some clones in this sample may be carry-over from other donors' samples. Sequenced input: CD8+ T cells from PBMCs. The CDR3 DNA follows: TGTGCCAGCAGCGCCCCCCGGGACACCTACAATGAGCAGTTCTTC. It yields the protein CASSAPRDTYNEQFF.